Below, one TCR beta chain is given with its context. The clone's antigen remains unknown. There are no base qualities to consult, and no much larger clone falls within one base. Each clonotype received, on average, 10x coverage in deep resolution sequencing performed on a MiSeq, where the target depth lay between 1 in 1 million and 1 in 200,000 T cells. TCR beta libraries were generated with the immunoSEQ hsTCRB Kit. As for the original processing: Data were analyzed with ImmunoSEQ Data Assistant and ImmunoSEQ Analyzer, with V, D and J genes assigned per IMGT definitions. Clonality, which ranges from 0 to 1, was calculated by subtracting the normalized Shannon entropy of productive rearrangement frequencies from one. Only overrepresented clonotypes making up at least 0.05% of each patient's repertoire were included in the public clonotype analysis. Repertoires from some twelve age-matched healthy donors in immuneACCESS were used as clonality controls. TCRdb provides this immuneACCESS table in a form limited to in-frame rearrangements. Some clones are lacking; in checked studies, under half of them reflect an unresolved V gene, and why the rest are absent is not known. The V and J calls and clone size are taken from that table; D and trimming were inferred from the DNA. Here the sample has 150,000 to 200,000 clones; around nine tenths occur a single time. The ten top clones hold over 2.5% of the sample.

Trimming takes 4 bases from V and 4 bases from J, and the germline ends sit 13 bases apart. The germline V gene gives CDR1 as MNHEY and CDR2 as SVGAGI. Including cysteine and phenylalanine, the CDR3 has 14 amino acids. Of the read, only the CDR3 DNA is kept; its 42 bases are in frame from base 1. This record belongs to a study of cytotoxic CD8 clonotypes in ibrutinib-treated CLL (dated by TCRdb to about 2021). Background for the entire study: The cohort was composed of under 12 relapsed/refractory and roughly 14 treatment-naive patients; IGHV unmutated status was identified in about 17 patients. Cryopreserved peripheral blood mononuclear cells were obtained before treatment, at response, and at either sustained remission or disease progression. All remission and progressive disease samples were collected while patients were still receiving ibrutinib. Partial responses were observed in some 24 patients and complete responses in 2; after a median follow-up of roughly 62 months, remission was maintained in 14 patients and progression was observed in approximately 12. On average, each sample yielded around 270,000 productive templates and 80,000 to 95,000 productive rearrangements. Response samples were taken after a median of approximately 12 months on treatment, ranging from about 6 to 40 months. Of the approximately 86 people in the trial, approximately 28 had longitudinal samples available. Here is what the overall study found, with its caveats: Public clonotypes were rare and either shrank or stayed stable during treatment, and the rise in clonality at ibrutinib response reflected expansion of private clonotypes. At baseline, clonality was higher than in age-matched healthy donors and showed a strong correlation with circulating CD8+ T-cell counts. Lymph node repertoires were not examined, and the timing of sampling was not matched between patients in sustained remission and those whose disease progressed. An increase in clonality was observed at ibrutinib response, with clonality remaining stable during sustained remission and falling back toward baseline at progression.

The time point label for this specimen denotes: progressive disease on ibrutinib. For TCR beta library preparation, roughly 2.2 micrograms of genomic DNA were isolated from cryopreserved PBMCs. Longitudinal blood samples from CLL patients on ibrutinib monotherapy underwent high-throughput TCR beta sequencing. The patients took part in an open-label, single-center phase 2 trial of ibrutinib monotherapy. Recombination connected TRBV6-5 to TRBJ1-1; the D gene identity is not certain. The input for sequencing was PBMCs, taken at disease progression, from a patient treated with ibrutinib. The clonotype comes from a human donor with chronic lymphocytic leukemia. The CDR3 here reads CASSLPGVPTEAFF. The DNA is TGTGCCAGCAGTTTGCCGGGAGTTCCCACTGAAGCTTTCTTT.